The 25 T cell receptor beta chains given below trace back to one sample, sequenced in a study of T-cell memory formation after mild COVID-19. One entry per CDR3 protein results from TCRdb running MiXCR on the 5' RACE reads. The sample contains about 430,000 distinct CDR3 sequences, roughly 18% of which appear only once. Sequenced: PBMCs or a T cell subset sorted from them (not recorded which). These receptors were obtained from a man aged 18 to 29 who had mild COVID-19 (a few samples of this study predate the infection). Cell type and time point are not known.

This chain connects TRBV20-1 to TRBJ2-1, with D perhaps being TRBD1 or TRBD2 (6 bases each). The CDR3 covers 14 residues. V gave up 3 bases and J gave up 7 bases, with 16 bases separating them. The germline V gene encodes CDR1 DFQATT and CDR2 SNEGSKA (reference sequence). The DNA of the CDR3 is TGCAGTGCTAGGAGAGCGCAGGGGAGGAATGAGCAGTTCTTC. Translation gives CSARRAQGRNEQFF.

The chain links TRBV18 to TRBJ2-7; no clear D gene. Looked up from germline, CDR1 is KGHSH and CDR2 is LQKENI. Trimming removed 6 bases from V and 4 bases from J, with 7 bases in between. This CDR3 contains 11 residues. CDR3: CASSEEYEQYF. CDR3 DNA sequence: TGTGCCAGCTCTGAGGAGTACGAGCAGTACTTC.

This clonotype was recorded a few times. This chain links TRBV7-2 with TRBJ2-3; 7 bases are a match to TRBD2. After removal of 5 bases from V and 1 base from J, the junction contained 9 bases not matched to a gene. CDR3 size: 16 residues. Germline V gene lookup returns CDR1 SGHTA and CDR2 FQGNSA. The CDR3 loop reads CASSPAAGWGTDTQYF. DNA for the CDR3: TGTGCCAGCAGCCCAGCAGCGGGGTGGGGCACAGATACGCAGTATTTT.

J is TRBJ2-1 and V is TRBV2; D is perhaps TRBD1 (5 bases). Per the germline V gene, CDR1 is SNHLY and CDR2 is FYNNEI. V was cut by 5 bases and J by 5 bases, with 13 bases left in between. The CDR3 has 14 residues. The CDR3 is CASSPAKGHNEQFF. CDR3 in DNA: TGTGCCAGCAGTCCCGCCAAGGGGCACAATGAGCAGTTCTTC.

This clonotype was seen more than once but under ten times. CDR3 nucleotides: TGTGCCAGCAGCCAAGAGTTCGCCGGGACAGTCTCCTACAATGAGCAGTTCTTC. Translation: CASSQEFAGTVSYNEQFF. This rearrangement joins TRBV4-2 to TRBJ2-1, with TRBD1 matching over 7 bases. V gave up 0 bases and J gave up 0 bases; unmatched junction bases: 8. Germline assignment: CDR1 LGHNA and CDR2 YNFKEQ. The CDR3 contains 18 residues.

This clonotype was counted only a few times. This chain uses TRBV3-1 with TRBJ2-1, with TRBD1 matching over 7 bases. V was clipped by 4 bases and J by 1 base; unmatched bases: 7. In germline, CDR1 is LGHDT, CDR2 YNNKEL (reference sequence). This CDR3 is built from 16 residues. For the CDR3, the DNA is TGTGCCAGCAGCCGGAAGGGGGCAGGGTCCTACAATGAGCAGTTCTTC. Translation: CASSRKGAGSYNEQFF.

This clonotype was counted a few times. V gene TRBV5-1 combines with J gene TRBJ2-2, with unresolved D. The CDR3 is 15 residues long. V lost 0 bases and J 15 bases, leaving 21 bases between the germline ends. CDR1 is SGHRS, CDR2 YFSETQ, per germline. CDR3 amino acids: CASSLGLGTTPPLFF. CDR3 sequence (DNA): TGCGCCAGCAGCTTGGGGTTGGGTACTACCCCCCCGTTGTTTTTT.

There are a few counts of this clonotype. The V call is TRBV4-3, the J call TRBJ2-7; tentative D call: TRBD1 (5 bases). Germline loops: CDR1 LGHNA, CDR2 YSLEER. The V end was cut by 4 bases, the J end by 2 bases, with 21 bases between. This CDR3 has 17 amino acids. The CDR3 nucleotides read TGCGCCAGCAGCCCAACAACCTCGGGCAGGGAAGCCTACGAGCAGTACTTC. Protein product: CASSPTTSGREAYEQYF.

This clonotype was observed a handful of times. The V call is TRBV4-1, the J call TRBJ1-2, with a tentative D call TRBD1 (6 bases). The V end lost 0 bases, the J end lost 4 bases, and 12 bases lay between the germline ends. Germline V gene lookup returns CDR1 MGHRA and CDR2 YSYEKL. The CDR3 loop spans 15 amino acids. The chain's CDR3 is CASSQDHRDGYGYTF. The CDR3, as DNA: TGCGCCAGCAGCCAAGATCACAGGGATGGCTATGGCTACACCTTC.

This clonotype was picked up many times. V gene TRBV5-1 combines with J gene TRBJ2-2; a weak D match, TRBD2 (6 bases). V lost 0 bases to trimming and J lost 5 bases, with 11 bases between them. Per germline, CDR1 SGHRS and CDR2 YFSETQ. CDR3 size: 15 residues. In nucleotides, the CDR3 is TGCGCCAGCAGCTTGGCTAGCGCCGGAACCGGGGAGCTGTTTTTT. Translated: CASSLASAGTGELFF.

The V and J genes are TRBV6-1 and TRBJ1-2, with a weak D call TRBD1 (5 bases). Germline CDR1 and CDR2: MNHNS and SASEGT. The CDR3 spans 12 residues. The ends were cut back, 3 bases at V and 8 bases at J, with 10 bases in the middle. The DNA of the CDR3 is TGTGCCAGCAGTGACAGGGTTTCGGGCTACACCTTC. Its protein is CASSDRVSGYTF.

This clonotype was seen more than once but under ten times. Here the CDR3 reads CASSEADRAGGEKLFF. The CDR3 DNA is TGTGCCAGCAGTGAAGCGGACAGGGCCGGGGGTGAAAAACTGTTTTTT. The J gene is TRBJ1-4, the V gene TRBV2; 8 nucleotides align to TRBD1. Germline CDR1 is SNHLY and CDR2 is FYNNEI. The CDR3 spans 16 residues. With 0 bases clipped from V and 7 bases from J, the junction kept 7 bases outside the gene matches.

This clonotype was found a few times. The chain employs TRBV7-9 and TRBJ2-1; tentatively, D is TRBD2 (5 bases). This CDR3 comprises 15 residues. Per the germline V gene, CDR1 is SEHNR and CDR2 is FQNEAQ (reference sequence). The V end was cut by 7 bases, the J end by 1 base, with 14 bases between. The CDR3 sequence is CASNSEGQSYNEQFF. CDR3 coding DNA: TGTGCCAGCAACTCTGAGGGTCAGTCCTACAATGAGCAGTTCTTC.

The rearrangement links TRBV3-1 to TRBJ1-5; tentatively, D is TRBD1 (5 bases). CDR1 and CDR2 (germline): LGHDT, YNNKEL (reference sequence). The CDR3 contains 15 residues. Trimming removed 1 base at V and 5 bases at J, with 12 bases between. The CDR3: CASSQAGGVYQPQHF. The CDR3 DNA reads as TGTGCCAGCAGCCAAGCTGGGGGAGTCTATCAGCCCCAGCATTTT.

The DNA of the CDR3 is TGCAGTGCTAGAGACAAGGACAGGGCTGGCTACACCTTC. This translates into CSARDKDRAGYTF. The rearrangement joins TRBV20-1 to TRBJ1-2, with 8 bases fitting TRBD1. V lost 0 bases and J lost 7; bases outside the gene matches: 4. Germline values: CDR1 DFQATT, CDR2 SNEGSKA (reference sequence). There are 13 residues in the CDR3.

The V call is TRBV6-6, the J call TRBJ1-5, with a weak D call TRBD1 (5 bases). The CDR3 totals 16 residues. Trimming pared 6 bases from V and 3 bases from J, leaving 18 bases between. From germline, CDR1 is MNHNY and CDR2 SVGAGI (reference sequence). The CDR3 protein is CASRLTGGGSNQPQHF. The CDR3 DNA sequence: TGTGCCAGCAGGCTAACAGGAGGAGGGTCCAATCAGCCCCAGCATTTT.

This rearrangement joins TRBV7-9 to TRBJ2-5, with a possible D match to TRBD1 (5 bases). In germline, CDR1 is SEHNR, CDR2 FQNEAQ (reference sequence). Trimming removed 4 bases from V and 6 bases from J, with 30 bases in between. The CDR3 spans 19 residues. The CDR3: CASSSARLNMVQGGKTQYF. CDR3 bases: TGTGCCAGCAGCTCGGCCCGTCTGAATATGGTCCAGGGTGGGAAGACCCAGTACTTC.

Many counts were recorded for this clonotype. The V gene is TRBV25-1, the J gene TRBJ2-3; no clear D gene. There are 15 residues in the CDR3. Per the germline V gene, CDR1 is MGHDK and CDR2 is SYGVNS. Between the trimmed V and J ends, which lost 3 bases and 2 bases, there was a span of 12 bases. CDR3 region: CASSEWSEFTDTQYF. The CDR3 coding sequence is TGTGCCAGCAGTGAGTGGTCAGAGTTCACAGATACGCAGTATTTT.

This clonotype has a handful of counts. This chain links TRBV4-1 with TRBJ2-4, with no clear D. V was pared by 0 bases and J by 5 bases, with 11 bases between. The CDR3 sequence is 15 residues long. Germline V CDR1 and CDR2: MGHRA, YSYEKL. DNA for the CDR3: TGCGCCAGCAGCCAAGAGTTTTCAACGCAAAACATTCAGTACTTC. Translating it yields CASSQEFSTQNIQYF.

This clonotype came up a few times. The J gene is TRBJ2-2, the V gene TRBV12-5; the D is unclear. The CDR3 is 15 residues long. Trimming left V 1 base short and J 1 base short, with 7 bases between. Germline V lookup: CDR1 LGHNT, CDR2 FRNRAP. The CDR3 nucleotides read TGTGCTAGTGGTTTGGAATCGAAGAACACCGGGGAGCTGTTTTTT. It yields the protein CASGLESKNTGELFF.

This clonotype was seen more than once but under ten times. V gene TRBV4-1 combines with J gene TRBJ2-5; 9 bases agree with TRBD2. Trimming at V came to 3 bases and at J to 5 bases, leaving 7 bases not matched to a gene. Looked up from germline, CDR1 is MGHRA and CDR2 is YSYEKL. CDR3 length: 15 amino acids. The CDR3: CASSQRGGGQETQYF. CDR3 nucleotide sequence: TGCGCCAGCAGCCAGCGGGGGGGCGGTCAGGAGACCCAGTACTTC.

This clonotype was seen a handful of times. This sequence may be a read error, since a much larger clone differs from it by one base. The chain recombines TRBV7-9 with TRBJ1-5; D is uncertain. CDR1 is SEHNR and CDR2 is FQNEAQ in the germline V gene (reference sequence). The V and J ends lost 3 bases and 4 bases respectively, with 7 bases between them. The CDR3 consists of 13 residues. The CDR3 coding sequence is TGTGCCAGCAGCTTCCGGGAGAATCAGCCCCAGCATTTT. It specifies CASSFRENQPQHF.

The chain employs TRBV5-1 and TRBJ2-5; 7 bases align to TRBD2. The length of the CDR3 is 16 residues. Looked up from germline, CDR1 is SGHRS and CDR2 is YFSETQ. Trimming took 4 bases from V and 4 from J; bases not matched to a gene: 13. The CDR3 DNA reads TGCGCCAGCAGCATTGGGACTATCCCCTTCAGAGAGACCCAGTACTTC. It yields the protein CASSIGTIPFRETQYF. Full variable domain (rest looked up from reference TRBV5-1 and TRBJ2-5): KAGVTQTPRYLIKTRGQQVTLSCSPISGHRSVSWYQQTPGQGLQFLFEYFSETQRNKGNFPGRFSGRQFSNSRSEMNVSTLELGDSALYLCASSIGTIPFRETQYFGPGTRLLVL.

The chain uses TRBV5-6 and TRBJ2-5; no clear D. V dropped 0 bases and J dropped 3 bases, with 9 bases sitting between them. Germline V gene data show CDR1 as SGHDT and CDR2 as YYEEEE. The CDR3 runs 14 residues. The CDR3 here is CASSLAVWEETQYF. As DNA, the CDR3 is TGTGCCAGCAGCTTGGCTGTGTGGGAAGAGACCCAGTACTTC. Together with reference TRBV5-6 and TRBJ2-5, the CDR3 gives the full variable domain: DAGVTQSPTHLIKTRGQQVTLRCSPKSGHDTVSWYQQALGQGPQFIFQYYEEEERQRGNFPDRFSGHQFPNYSSELNVNALLLGDSALYLCASSLAVWEETQYFGPGTRLLVL.

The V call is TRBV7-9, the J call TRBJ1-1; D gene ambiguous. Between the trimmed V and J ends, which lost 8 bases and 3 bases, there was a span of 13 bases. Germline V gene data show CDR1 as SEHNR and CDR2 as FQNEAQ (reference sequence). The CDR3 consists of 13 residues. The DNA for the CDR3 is TGTGCCAGCGCCGTGATAGTGGACACTGAAGCTTTCTTT. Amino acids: CASAVIVDTEAFF.